The sequence of this T cell receptor beta chain was determined in a study of T cell changes during pregnancy in multiple sclerosis. The germline V gene encodes CDR1 SGHDN and CDR2 FVKESK. Between the trimmed V and J ends, which lost 4 bases and 3 bases, there was a span of 10 bases. This CDR3 is built from 14 residues. Measured with immunoSEQ multiplex PCR; TCRdb has only the in-frame clones, and not every one. The profile shows more than 40,000 clones, around 93% of them singletons. The source of this sequence is a female donor with multiple sclerosis, enrolled in a pregnancy study. Source: CD8+ T cells from peripheral blood mononuclear cells, taken in the first trimester of pregnancy. The chain employs TRBV14 and TRBJ1-5; D uncertain. The CDR3 DNA follows: TGTGCCAGCAGCCCCCTCGGTTACAATCAGCCCCAGCATTTT. Protein sequence: CASSPLGYNQPQHF.